This T cell receptor beta chain stems from a study of T cells after yellow fever vaccination. Overall study results and limits: Overall, a small share of clonotypes was seen in both CD4 and CD8 compartments. There was a possibility that FACS-sorted repertoires contained abundant clonotypes contaminating from the bulk population. Reappearance after the booster was observed for most primary-vaccination clones (more than 95% CD4, approximately 90% CD8).

5'RACE template switching generated TCR cDNA, adding a universal primer site and UMIs. TCRdb ran MiXCR on the 5' RACE reads and lists one entry per CDR3 protein. This sample has roughly 85,000 distinct CDR3 sequences, with about 14% found just once. Sequencing used CD8+ T cells not binding an NS4B(214-222) dextramer, sorted from PBMCs, obtained roughly 20 days after the first yellow fever vaccination. This clonotype was sampled from a man between 18 and 35 years old who received the YFV17D yellow fever vaccine.

The CDR3 protein is CASSSWTGNYGYTF. In nucleotides, the CDR3 is TGTGCCAGCAGCTCTTGGACAGGGAACTATGGCTACACCTTC. The chain joins TRBV11-2 to TRBJ1-2; TRBD1 matches at 8 bases. CDR1 and CDR2 from the germline V gene are SGHAT and FQNNGV. V was pared by 4 bases and J by 2 bases, with 3 bases of the junction left unmatched. This CDR3 spans 14 amino acids.